This T cell receptor (beta chain) came from a study of T cells in Graves' hyperthyroidism and ophthalmopathy. This clonotype was detected many times. Its target is unknown. Points from the study as a whole: Most thyroid clonotypes expanded above 0.001 appeared in blood too.

Fresh peripheral blood, roughly 10 ml, was the source of the PBMCs. CDR1 and CDR2 (germline): SGHVS, FNYEAQ. The CDR3 contains 14 residues. The V and J ends lost 5 bases and 2 bases, in that order; junction bases with no gene match: 3. RNA transcripts were the template for amplifying TCR beta CDR3 regions. HTBI primers were employed in a first-round RT-PCR of the TCR CDR3. TCRdb recomputed calls from the multiplex PCR reads with MiXCR, one row per CDR3 protein. The sample shows approximately 570,000 distinct CDR3 sequences, just under 20% of them seen only once. The chain is built from TRBV7-6 and TRBJ2-5; 9 nucleotides align to TRBD2. This sequence was found in a man aged 35 to 55 with Graves' ophthalmopathy. The sample consisted of blood. The CDR3 is CASSKRGEQETQYF. The CDR3 bases are TGTGCCAGCAGCAAGCGGGGGGAGCAAGAGACCCAGTACTTC.